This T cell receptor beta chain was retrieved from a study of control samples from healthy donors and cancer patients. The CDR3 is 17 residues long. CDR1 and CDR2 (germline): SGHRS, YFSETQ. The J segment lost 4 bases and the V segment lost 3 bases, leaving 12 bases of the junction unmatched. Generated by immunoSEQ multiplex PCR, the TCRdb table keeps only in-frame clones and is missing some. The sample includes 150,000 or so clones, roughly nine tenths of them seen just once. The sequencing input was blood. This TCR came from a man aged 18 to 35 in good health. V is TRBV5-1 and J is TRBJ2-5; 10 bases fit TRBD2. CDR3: CASSSPVAGGILETQYF. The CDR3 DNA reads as TGCGCCAGCAGCTCCCCGGTAGCGGGGGGCATCTTAGAGACCCAGTACTTC.